One and the same sample provided the 18 T cell receptor beta chains below, sequenced in a study of cytomegalovirus exposure and HLA in healthy donors. TCRdb's table, derived via immunoSEQ multiplex PCR, lists solely in-frame clones and lacks some. The sample yields roughly 270,000 clones, around nine tenths seen once. Sequencing was done on a sample of PBMCs. These receptors were obtained from a young woman in good health and CMV-seronegative.

V usage is TRBV6-4 and J usage is TRBJ2-2, with D maybe TRBD1 (7 bases). CDR3 size: 14 residues. Deletions cut 4 bases from V and 5 bases from J, with 11 bases between. In germline, CDR1 is MRHNA, CDR2 SNTAGT. The CDR3, as DNA: TGTGCCAGCAGTGGTGCAGGGGGGACCGGGGAGCTGTTTTTT. This gives the protein CASSGAGGTGELFF.

This chain joins TRBV5-1 and TRBJ2-1; D might be TRBD1 (6 bases). Germline loops: CDR1 SGHRS, CDR2 YFSETQ. The germline V and J ends were trimmed by 4 bases and 13 bases, with 15 bases remaining between them. This CDR3 contains 12 residues. CDR3 region: CASSSPQGSQFF. The CDR3 DNA follows: TGCGCCAGCAGCAGCCCCCAGGGGTCTCAGTTCTTC. The whole variable domain, filled in from reference TRBV5-1 and TRBJ2-1, reads KAGVTQTPRYLIKTRGQQVTLSCSPISGHRSVSWYQQTPGQGLQFLFEYFSETQRNKGNFPGRFSGRQFSNSRSEMNVSTLELGDSALYLCASSSPQGSQFFGPGTRLTVL.

CDR3 loop: CSVEDLAGAASSYNEQFF. The CDR3 coding sequence is TGCAGCGTTGAAGATTTGGCGGGGGCGGCGAGCTCCTACAATGAGCAGTTCTTC. V is TRBV29-1 and J is TRBJ2-1; a possible D gene is TRBD2 (7 bases). The CDR3 totals 18 residues. V lost 0 bases and J lost 0, with 18 bases in between. CDR1 SQVTM and CDR2 ANQGSEA come from the germline V gene.

This chain uses TRBV18 with TRBJ1-1; possible D gene TRBD1, 6 bases. The CDR3 length is 14 residues. The germline V and J ends were trimmed by 4 bases and 3 bases, with 12 bases remaining between them. Germline assignment: CDR1 KGHSH and CDR2 LQKENI. The CDR3 DNA follows: TGTGCCAGCTCACTACAGGGTAGGGACACTGAAGCTTTCTTT. Protein product: CASSLQGRDTEAFF.

This chain connects TRBV6-5 to TRBJ1-2; 7 bases line up with TRBD1. CDR3 size: 11 residues. V shed 6 bases, J shed 7 bases, and the junction held 2 bases outside the gene matches. Germline loops: CDR1 MNHEY, CDR2 SVGAGI. CDR3: CASRQGSGYTF. CDR3 coding DNA: TGTGCCAGCAGACAGGGGAGTGGCTACACCTTC.

The chain has TRBV4-1 and TRBJ2-5, with D perhaps TRBD2 (6 bases). V shed 0 bases and J shed 1 base, with 12 bases lying between them. CDR3 length: 16 amino acids. Germline V gene data show CDR1 as MGHRA and CDR2 as YSYEKL. CDR3 in amino acids: CASSQDGGSVQETQYF. CDR3 DNA: TGCGCCAGCAGCCAAGATGGGGGGAGCGTCCAAGAGACCCAGTACTTC.

The V gene is TRBV11-1, the J gene TRBJ2-2, with TRBD1 matching 7 bases. The ends lost 3 bases at V and 4 bases at J; junction bases unmatched: 2. Germline V lookup: CDR1 SGHAT, CDR2 FQDESV (reference sequence). This CDR3 spans 14 amino acids. In DNA form, the CDR3 reads TGTGCCAGCAGCTTCGAGGGGGCCACCGGGGAGCTGTTTTTT. It codes for CASSFEGATGELFF.

The CDR3 bases are TGTGCCAGCAGCTTAGGACCGGGGGGCGCGAACACTGAAGCTTTCTTT. Residues: CASSLGPGGANTEAFF. V gene TRBV11-1 combines with J gene TRBJ1-1; D perhaps matches TRBD1 (6 bases). The CDR3 contains 16 residues. V was trimmed by 1 base and J by 1 base, leaving 13 bases between them. Germline CDR1 and CDR2: SGHAT and FQDESV (reference sequence).

The chain couples TRBV10-3 to TRBJ2-5; 8 bases map to TRBD2. The V segment lost 10 bases and the J segment 5 bases; nucleotides outside the gene matches: 15. Germline V CDR1 and CDR2: ENHRY, SYGVKD. The CDR3 runs 15 residues. In DNA, the CDR3 is TGTGCCACGGCCGGCAGCGGGAGTCGTGTGGAGACCCAGTACTTC. It is translated as CATAGSGSRVETQYF.

The genes are TRBV19 and TRBJ2-1; 11 bases agree with TRBD2. The CDR3 totals 16 residues. With V trimmed by 5 bases and J by 8 bases, 11 bases remained unmatched. The germline V gene has CDR1 LNHDA and CDR2 SQIVND (reference sequence). The DNA for the CDR3 is TGTGCCAGTAGTCCGACCCTAGCGGGGGGCGGGGATGAGCAGTTCTTC. This encodes CASSPTLAGGGDEQFF.

This chain connects TRBV15 to TRBJ2-1; no firm D call. CDR1 and CDR2 (germline): LNHNV, YYDKDF (reference sequence). V was pared by 3 bases and J by 9 bases, with 15 bases between. The CDR3 sequence is 14 residues long. This CDR3 reads CATSSVTGLSEQFF. The CDR3 DNA follows: TGTGCCACCAGCAGTGTCACGGGTTTGAGTGAGCAGTTCTTC.

The rearrangement joins TRBV5-1 to TRBJ2-5, with 9 bases matching TRBD1. Trimming took 4 bases from V and 1 from J; bases not matched to a gene: 2. The CDR3 runs to 14 residues. CDR1 SGHRS and CDR2 YFSETQ come from the germline V gene. The CDR3 DNA is TGCGCCAGCAGCATGGGACAGGGCCAAGAGACCCAGTACTTC. Its translation is CASSMGQGQETQYF.

This chain connects TRBV9 to TRBJ2-1; TRBD2 aligns across 8 bases. The CDR3 runs 17 residues. Germline V gives CDR1 SGDLS, CDR2 YYNGEE. Trimming at V came to 1 base and at J to 8 bases, leaving 14 bases not matched to a gene. The DNA of the CDR3 is TGTGCCAGCAGCGTAACCCCTTACAGCGGGAGTGGATATGAGCAGTTCTTC. Protein product: CASSVTPYSGSGYEQFF.

This rearrangement joins TRBV7-2 to TRBJ2-3; no clear D. Per germline, CDR1 SGHTA and CDR2 FQGNSA. The V and J ends lost 2 bases and 1 base respectively, with 13 bases between them. The CDR3 length is 16 residues. The CDR3 sequence: CASSLRSGFGTDTQYF. CDR3 nucleotide sequence: TGTGCCAGCAGCTTACGGTCCGGGTTCGGCACAGATACGCAGTATTTT.

The V and J genes are TRBV29-1 and TRBJ2-1; TRBD2 aligns across 8 bases. Germline V lookup: CDR1 SQVTM, CDR2 ANQGSEA. V lost 4 bases, J lost 6 bases, and 8 bases stayed unmatched. This CDR3 has 14 amino acids. CDR3 sequence: CSVGFRLAGNEQFF. The CDR3 DNA follows: TGCAGCGTTGGGTTTCGGCTAGCGGGCAATGAGCAGTTCTTC.

The V call is TRBV10-3, the J call TRBJ2-7; 10 bases map to TRBD1. J lost 5 bases, V lost 6 bases, and 1 base had no gene match. Per the germline V gene, CDR1 is ENHRY and CDR2 is SYGVKD. CDR3 length equals 12 residues. DNA for the CDR3: TGTGCCATCAGCGGGACAGGGGACGAGCAGTACTTC. Translated, it gives CAISGTGDEQYF.

CDR3 residues: CASKSRTGSTGELFF. The CDR3 DNA sequence: TGCGCCAGCAAGTCTAGGACAGGCTCCACCGGGGAGCTGTTTTTT. The chain employs TRBV10-2 and TRBJ2-2; 7 bases align to TRBD1. This CDR3 is 15 amino acids long. V was clipped by 7 bases and J by 4 bases; unmatched bases: 9. Germline V lookup: CDR1 WSHSY, CDR2 SAAADI.

The V and J genes are TRBV6-6 and TRBJ2-7; possibly TRBD1 for D (6 bases). CDR1 and CDR2 (germline): MNHNY, SVGAGI (reference sequence). The CDR3 has 15 amino acids. V gave up 7 bases and J gave up 0 bases, with 16 bases separating them. The CDR3 DNA reads as TGTGCCAGCACCAAGGGGGTGGAAAGCTCCTACGAGCAGTACTTC. It specifies CASTKGVESSYEQYF.